The entry that follows covers one T cell receptor (beta chain) sequence. Other DNA sequences in this specimen translate into the identical CDR3. Here immunoSEQ multiplex PCR was the method, and the copy in TCRdb shows in-frame clones only, minus some. Here the sample spans about half a million clones, about four fifths being singletons. This specimen comes from a study of shared clonotypes between healthy human individuals. Per germline, CDR1 LNHDA and CDR2 SQIVND (reference sequence). CDR3 length: 14 residues. Trimming removed 9 bases at V and 3 bases at J, with 14 bases between. The chain recombines TRBV19 with TRBJ2-2, with D perhaps matching TRBD1 (5 bases). The material sequenced was PBMCs. This clonotype was obtained from a woman aged 40-49 years in good health. Some clones in this sample may be carry-over from other donors' samples. The CDR3 DNA reads as TGTGCCAGCAGTGGGCAGGGTTACACCGGGGAGCTGTTTTTT. It codes for CASSGQGYTGELFF.